The rows below give T cell receptor beta chains drawn from one sample of a study of OX40 agonist ivuxolimab in advanced cancers. This table comes from immunoSEQ multiplex PCR, and its TCRdb copy is limited to in-frame clones, with some not included. The repertoire holds about 120,000 clones, with roughly nine tenths as singletons. Source: CD4+ or CD8+ T cells sorted from blood, taken in a trial of the OX40 agonist ivuxolimab. The receptors originated from an adult with an advanced solid tumor such as melanoma, head and neck, liver or kidney cancer. Each CDR3 is given with its conserved first and last residue. D genes are given only for firm matches. The size entry is marked missing in some rows and otherwise reads once, few, many or a size class.

CDR3,DNA,J,size,V,D
CASSLMGRTGQETQYF,TGTGCCAGCAGCTTAATGGGCAGGACAGGTCAAGAGACCCAGTACTTC,TRBJ2-5,.,TRBV7-2,TRBD1
CASNIWGDYGYTF,TGTGCCAGCAATATATGGGGGGACTATGGCTACACCTTC,TRBJ1-2,.,TRBV28,.
CAWSVLGGYEKLFF,TGTGCCTGGAGTGTTCTAGGGGGATACGAAAAACTGTTTTTT,TRBJ1-4,.,TRBV30,.
CAWSAGTGLGQPQHF,TGTGCCTGGAGTGCTGGGACAGGGCTAGGACAGCCCCAGCATTTT,TRBJ1-5,.,TRBV30,TRBD1
CSAEIGGSGLF,TGCAGTGCCGAGATAGGGGGGTCAGGCCTCTTT,TRBJ1-1,.,TRBV20-1,.
CASSEPGGSTDTQYF,TGTGCCAGCAGTGAACCGGGGGGGAGCACAGATACGCAGTATTTT,TRBJ2-3,.,TRBV6-1,TRBD2
CASSHKETQYF,TGTGCCAGCAGCCACAAAGAGACCCAGTACTTC,TRBJ2-5,few,TRBV7-8,.
CASSPRQGWNFNEKLFF,TGCGCCAGCAGCCCACGACAGGGTTGGAATTTTAATGAAAAACTGTTTTTT,TRBJ1-4,.,TRBV5-1,TRBD1
CASSLGTGNSGYTF,TGTGCCAGCAGCTTAGGGACAGGGAATTCGGGCTACACCTTC,TRBJ1-2,.,TRBV7-2,TRBD1
CASSEGRGNNEQFF,TGTGCCAGCAGTGAAGGTCGGGGGAACAATGAGCAGTTCTTC,TRBJ2-1,.,TRBV2,.
CASSIDQTGFDYGYTF,TGTGCCAGTAGTATAGACCAAACAGGGTTCGACTATGGCTACACCTTC,TRBJ1-2,.,TRBV19,.
CASSLAYPRGETQYF,TGTGCCAGCAGCTTAGCTTACCCACGTGGGGAGACCCAGTACTTC,TRBJ2-5,.,TRBV7-2,.
CASSPNYGRTETQYF,TGTGCCAGCAGCCCTAACTACGGAAGAACAGAGACCCAGTACTTC,TRBJ2-5,.,TRBV7-6,.